This is a list of T cell receptor beta chains from one sample in a study of Ad26.COV2.S vaccination and SARS-CoV-2 variants. Profiling relied on immunoSEQ multiplex PCR, and the TCRdb table lists in-frame clones only, not all of them. Found here are about 400,000 clones, under 90% of them singletons; the top ten hold 7.4%. The input for sequencing was peripheral blood, taken in a trial of Ad26.COV2.S vaccine versus placebo. The source is a person aged 18-65 years who received the Ad26.COV2.S COVID-19 vaccine or a placebo. Both conserved end residues are part of each CDR3. A D gene is named only where the DNA matches it firmly.

v_call	j_call	d_call	cdr3_aa	cdr3_nt
TRBV10-3	TRBJ1-5	NA	CAISGRDNQPQHF	TGTGCCATCAGTGGTCGAGATAATCAGCCCCAGCATTTT
TRBV5-1	TRBJ2-2	TRBD2	CASSPHSPAGVPSGELFF	TGCGCCAGCAGCCCCCATTCTCCGGCGGGGGTACCCAGCGGGGAGCTGTTTTTT
TRBV2	TRBJ1-1	NA	CASRNTVNTEAFF	TGTGCCAGCAGAAACACAGTGAACACTGAAGCTTTCTTT
TRBV5-4	TRBJ1-4	NA	CASSSTGLTNEKLFF	TGTGCCAGCAGCTCTACGGGGTTGACTAATGAAAAACTGTTTTTT
TRBV27	TRBJ1-1	NA	CASSFSPRTEAFF	TGTGCCAGCAGTTTTAGCCCCCGAACTGAAGCTTTCTTT
TRBV2	TRBJ2-3	NA	CASRGGEWRTDTQYF	TGTGCCAGTCGAGGGGGGGAGTGGAGGACAGATACGCAGTATTTT
TRBV3-1/TRBV3-2	TRBJ2-6	NA	CASSQDRRLGANVLTF	TGTGCCAGCAGCCAAGACAGAAGACTTGGGGCCAACGTCCTGACTTTC
TRBV2	TRBJ1-5	NA	CASSEARDLAQHF	TGTGCCAGCAGTGAAGCACGGGATTTGGCCCAGCATTTT
TRBV19	TRBJ2-7	TRBD2	CASSIGGSNEQYF	TGTGCCAGTAGTATCGGGGGGTCGAACGAGCAGTACTTC
TRBV19	TRBJ2-6	NA	CASSIYGSSGANVLTF	TGTGCCAGTAGTATTTACGGATCCTCTGGGGCCAACGTCCTGACTTTC
TRBV19	TRBJ1-5	TRBD1	CASTPLGAGGAQPQHF	TGTGCCAGTACCCCCTTGGGGGCAGGGGGCGCTCAGCCCCAGCATTTT
TRBV4-1	TRBJ2-1	NA	CASSQDPSDVNEQFF	TGCGCCAGCAGCCAAGATCCTAGTGATGTAAATGAGCAGTTCTTC
TRBV29-1	TRBJ1-4	TRBD1	CSVGQTYEKLFF	TGCAGCGTGGGACAGACCTATGAAAAACTGTTTTTT
TRBV19	TRBJ2-1	TRBD2	CASMSGRLYNEQFF	TGTGCCAGTATGAGCGGGAGGTTATACAATGAGCAGTTCTTC
TRBV11-3	TRBJ2-7	NA	CASSLDQAGTEQYF	TGTGCCAGCAGCTTAGATCAAGCAGGGACCGAGCAGTACTTC
TRBV7-9	TRBJ1-2	TRBD1	CASSAGDRGNYGYTF	TGTGCCAGCAGCGCCGGGGACAGGGGGAACTATGGCTACACCTTC
TRBV2	TRBJ1-1	NA	CASSGQVPNTEAFF	TGTGCCAGCAGTGGCCAGGTACCGAACACTGAAGCTTTCTTT
TRBV5-6	TRBJ2-2	NA	CASRRRGVGARTGELFF	TGTGCCAGCAGACGACGAGGGGTAGGGGCCAGGACCGGGGAGCTGTTTTTT
TRBV6-2/TRBV6-3	TRBJ1-1	NA	CASSYSRQPNTEAFF	TGTGCCAGCAGTTACTCGCGGCAGCCGAACACTGAAGCTTTCTTT
TRBV7-9	TRBJ1-1	NA	CASSLQGYTEAFF	TGTGCCAGCAGCCTACAGGGATACACTGAAGCTTTCTTT